These 24 T cell receptor beta chains were sequenced from one sample in a study of low-dose radiotherapy and immunotherapy resistance in tumors. TRAV- and TRBV-specific primers primed first-strand cDNA, covering alpha and beta chains. The authors ran 15 to 20 PCR cycles to amplify TCRs with a constant-region primer and V-primer adapter. From the reads, TCRdb called clonotypes with MiXCR, one entry per CDR3 protein. The sample shows roughly 54,000 distinct CDR3 sequences, less than 25% of them seen only once. Time point indicated: before trial treatment. Specimen: PBMCs, collected before treatment. The receptors here all came from a male donor with prostate cancer.

This clonotype has at least ten counts. Written as DNA, the CDR3 is TGCAGCGTTGTGTTGGGCGGTACTAACTATGGCTACACCTTC. Its protein product is CSVVLGGTNYGYTF. The chain carries TRBV29-1 and TRBJ1-2; no reliable D call. Trimming stripped 4 bases from V and 0 bases from J, with 12 bases between. Germline V gives CDR1 SQVTM, CDR2 ANQGSEA. The CDR3 totals 14 residues.

The rearrangement uses TRBV5-1 and TRBJ2-7; D may be TRBD1 (5 bases). Trimming pared 5 bases from V and 3 bases from J, leaving 12 bases between. The CDR3 sequence is 13 residues long. Germline V gene sequence: CDR1 SGHRS, CDR2 YFSETQ. The CDR3 loop reads CASSPQGNYEQYF. CDR3 bases: TGCGCCAGCAGTCCCCAGGGAAACTACGAGCAGTACTTC.

This clonotype was observed many times. One end of the junction is discordant with germline, which a read error may explain. The rearrangement uses TRBV5-1 and TRBJ1-1; D perhaps matches TRBD1 (6 bases). This CDR3 is 15 amino acids long. Germline loops: CDR1 SGHRS, CDR2 YFSETQ. The CDR3 sequence: CASITTGSTNTEAFF. The CDR3 DNA follows: TGTGCCAGCATCACCACAGGGTCGACGAACACTGAAGCTTTCTTT.

This clonotype was observed many times. This sequence joins TRBV5-1 and TRBJ1-2; 10 bases line up with TRBD1. The CDR3 has 18 amino acids. In germline, CDR1 is SGHRS, CDR2 YFSETQ. The ends lost 0 bases at V and 4 bases at J; junction bases unmatched: 12. CDR3 coding DNA: TGCGCCAGCAGCTTGGTGGTGACAGGGGGCCGCAACGCCTATGGCTACACCTTC. Translating gives CASSLVVTGGRNAYGYTF.

The table lists this clonotype with many counts. The J gene is TRBJ2-7, the V gene TRBV12-3 or TRBV12-4; possible D gene TRBD1, 6 bases. The ends were cut back, 0 bases at V and 6 bases at J, with 18 bases in the middle. The CDR3 is 16 residues long. The CDR3 loop is CASSLAGQGSNFEQYF. CDR3 sequence (DNA): TGTGCCAGCAGTTTAGCTGGGCAGGGGTCGAATTTCGAGCAGTACTTC.

This clonotype was observed many times. The genes are TRBV6-1 and TRBJ1-2; D may be TRBD1 (5 bases). Germline lookup yields CDR1 MNHNS and CDR2 SASEGT. V was shortened by 2 bases and J by 4 bases, with 8 bases between the two germline ends. This CDR3 spans 13 amino acids. The CDR3 spells CASSESGVYGYTF. The CDR3 nucleotides are TGTGCCAGCAGTGAATCGGGGGTCTATGGCTACACCTTC.

V gene TRBV5-8 combines with J gene TRBJ2-2, with 7 positions matching TRBD2. The CDR3 length is 16 residues. After removal of 1 base from V and 4 bases from J, the junction contained 7 bases not matched to a gene. The V gene's germline CDR1 is SGHTS and CDR2 YDEGEE. The DNA for the CDR3 is TGTGCCAGCAGCTTGTTGGGCGGGAGTGGCACCGGGGAGCTGTTTTTT. Translating it yields CASSLLGGSGTGELFF.

This clonotype was seen repeatedly, ten times or more. The V and J genes are TRBV18 and TRBJ2-1, with TRBD1 as a possible D gene (5 bases). Between the trimmed V and J ends, which lost 3 bases and 3 bases, there was a span of 12 bases. The V gene's germline CDR1 is KGHSH and CDR2 LQKENI. This CDR3 contains 15 residues. CDR3 protein: CASSPETAYYNEQFF. CDR3 nucleotides: TGTGCCAGCTCACCCGAGACAGCCTACTACAATGAGCAGTTCTTC.

This clonotype appeared many times. The chain employs TRBV7-3 and TRBJ1-4, with 9 bases that match TRBD1. This CDR3 is built from 20 residues. The V gene's germline CDR1 is SGHTA and CDR2 FQGTGA. The trim removed 4 bases at V and 5 bases at J, leaving 20 bases unmatched. CDR3 nucleotide sequence: TGTGCCAGCAGCTCAAAGAGGACAGGGGCAGTTAAGAGGTCGAATGAAAAACTGTTTTTT. The encoded protein is CASSSKRTGAVKRSNEKLFF.

This clonotype was observed many times. The genes are TRBV28 and TRBJ2-7; TRBD1 matches at 7 bases. V lost 3 bases to trimming and J lost 3 bases; unmatched junction nucleotides: 11. Germline V gene data show CDR1 as MDHEN and CDR2 as SYDVKM. There are 16 residues in the CDR3. Written as DNA, the CDR3 is TGTGCCAGCAGTTTGGGTGAGGGGGCTGCCTACTACGAGCAGTACTTC. It encodes CASSLGEGAAYYEQYF.

This clonotype was counted ten times or more. CDR3 region: CATSGPGLADTDTQYF. As DNA, the CDR3 is TGTGCCACCAGTGGACCGGGACTAGCGGACACAGATACGCAGTATTTT. The rearrangement links TRBV24-1 to TRBJ2-3; 11 bases fit TRBD2. The ends lost 5 bases at V and 2 bases at J; junction bases unmatched: 5. Germline CDR1 KGHDR, CDR2 SFDVKD. The CDR3 covers 16 residues.

This clonotype was detected many times. A junction end diverges from the germline sequence, so it may reflect a read error. The chain uses TRBV2 and TRBJ2-3; no firm D call. This CDR3 spans 13 amino acids. Germline V CDR1 and CDR2: SNHLY, FYNNEI. The CDR3 here is CASSEATTDTQYF. The CDR3 DNA reads TGTGCCAGCAGCGAAGCGACCACAGATACGCAGTATTTT.

This clonotype was seen repeatedly, ten times or more. V is TRBV10-1 and J is TRBJ2-2, with 7 nucleotides matching TRBD2. The germline CDR1 and CDR2 sequences are WNHNN and SYGVQD (reference sequence). This CDR3 comprises 15 residues. Unmatched junction bases numbered 1, after V lost 0 bases and J lost 3 bases. The CDR3 region has the DNA TGCGCCAGCAGTGAGTCTGGACTAGACACCGGGGAGCTGTTTTTT. Translating it yields CASSESGLDTGELFF.

This clonotype was picked up a small number of times. The chain uses TRBV6-6 and TRBJ2-1; 8 bases agree with TRBD1. Germline V CDR1 and CDR2: MNHNY, SVGAGI (reference sequence). The CDR3 consists of 16 residues. Unmatched junction bases numbered 11, after V lost 0 bases and J lost 10 bases. CDR3 in DNA: TGTGCCAGCAGTTACTCGCCGGGACAGGCATCATGGGAGCAGTTCTTC. Its translation: CASSYSPGQASWEQFF.

This clonotype was observed at least ten times. V is TRBV29-1 and J is TRBJ1-1; D unclear. Germline CDR1 reads SQVTM; CDR2 reads ANQGSEA. CDR3 length: 12 amino acids. Trimming took 3 bases from V and 4 from J, leaving 9 bases between them. The CDR3 bases are TGCAGCGTTGAGCCGGGTCCCACTGAAGCTTTCTTT. It translates to CSVEPGPTEAFF.

Many counts were recorded for this clonotype. The rearrangement links TRBV2 to TRBJ1-1, with TRBD1 as a possible D gene (5 bases). V was trimmed by 0 bases and J by 4 bases, leaving 9 bases between them. There are 14 residues in the CDR3. The germline CDR1 and CDR2 sequences are SNHLY and FYNNEI. The DNA of the CDR3 is TGTGCCAGCAGTGAAGCGCTTGGGGGCACTGAAGCTTTCTTT. Protein product: CASSEALGGTEAFF.

This clonotype occurred once. V gene TRBV5-6 combines with J gene TRBJ1-6; D gene unclear. Trimming took 0 bases from V and 10 from J, leaving 14 bases between them. The V gene's germline CDR1 is SGHDT and CDR2 YYEEEE. The CDR3 extends over 15 amino acids. In DNA, the CDR3 is TGTGCCAGCAGCTTGGATACACGGCCATTATCACCCCTCCACTTT. Residues: CASSLDTRPLSPLHF.

On this clonotype itself: An end of the junction differs from the germline gene, which may be a read error. This chain connects TRBV24-1 to TRBJ2-1, with 9 bases matching TRBD2. In germline, CDR1 is KGHDR, CDR2 SFDVKD. The CDR3 covers 15 residues. Here the CDR3 DNA reads TGTGCCAGCAGTGTCACGGGACTAGCTGGTTATGAGCAGTTCTTC. Its translation is CASSVTGLAGYEQFF.

This clonotype was recorded a few times. The junction does not match germline at one end; this may be a read error. The chain carries TRBV28 and TRBJ2-7; D may correspond to TRBD1 or TRBD2 (5 bases each). Germline V gene data show CDR1 as MDHEN and CDR2 as SYDVKM. The CDR3 sequence is 11 residues long. The CDR3 region has the DNA TGTGCCAGCAGTTACCGGGACCCCCCAGACTTC. It codes for CASSYRDPPDF.

This clonotype has a count of ten or more. The rearrangement joins TRBV30 to TRBJ1-2, with 7 positions matching TRBD1. There are 15 residues in the CDR3. The V and J ends lost 0 bases and 2 bases, in that order; junction bases with no gene match: 6. Germline V gene data show CDR1 as GTSNPN and CDR2 as SVGIG (reference sequence). The CDR3 sequence: CAWSVGQGVNYGYTF. CDR3 in DNA: TGTGCCTGGAGTGTAGGTCAGGGGGTAAACTATGGCTACACCTTC.

This chain connects TRBV4-1 to TRBJ2-2; D is perhaps TRBD2 (6 bases). The V gene lost 0 bases and the J gene lost 1 base, with 9 bases spanning the gap. CDR3 length equals 16 residues. Germline V gene lookup returns CDR1 MGHRA and CDR2 YSYEKL. The CDR3 coding sequence is TGCGCCAGCAGCCAAGAGGCGGGATGGAACACCGGGGAGCTGTTTTTT. Protein sequence: CASSQEAGWNTGELFF.

This clonotype was detected ten times or more. The V gene is TRBV18, the J gene TRBJ1-5; D gene uncertain. CDR1 and CDR2 from the germline V gene are KGHSH and LQKENI. The CDR3 runs 15 residues. V lost 1 base and J lost 7, with 14 bases in between. CDR3 sequence reads: CASSPQEGMGQPQHF. CDR3 in DNA: TGTGCCAGCTCACCACAGGAGGGAATGGGGCAGCCCCAGCATTTT.

The V and J genes are TRBV20-1 and TRBJ2-1; 8 bases match TRBD2. Germline V lookup: CDR1 DFQATT, CDR2 SNEGSKA (reference sequence). J was trimmed by 9 bases and V by 0 bases; bases with no gene match: 22. This CDR3 is built from 19 residues. The DNA of the CDR3 is TGCAGTGCTAGAGATAGAAGCGGGGGAGGACAGACGACATCTGGTGAGCAGTTCTTC. It yields the protein CSARDRSGGGQTTSGEQFF.

At least ten counts were recorded for this clonotype. This chain links TRBV20-1 with TRBJ2-1, with 7 bases identical to TRBD1. The CDR3 runs 13 residues. CDR1 and CDR2 (germline): DFQATT, SNEGSKA (reference sequence). The CDR3 sequence is CSADREGYNEQFF. In DNA form, the CDR3 reads TGCAGCGCCGACAGGGAAGGCTACAATGAGCAGTTCTTC.